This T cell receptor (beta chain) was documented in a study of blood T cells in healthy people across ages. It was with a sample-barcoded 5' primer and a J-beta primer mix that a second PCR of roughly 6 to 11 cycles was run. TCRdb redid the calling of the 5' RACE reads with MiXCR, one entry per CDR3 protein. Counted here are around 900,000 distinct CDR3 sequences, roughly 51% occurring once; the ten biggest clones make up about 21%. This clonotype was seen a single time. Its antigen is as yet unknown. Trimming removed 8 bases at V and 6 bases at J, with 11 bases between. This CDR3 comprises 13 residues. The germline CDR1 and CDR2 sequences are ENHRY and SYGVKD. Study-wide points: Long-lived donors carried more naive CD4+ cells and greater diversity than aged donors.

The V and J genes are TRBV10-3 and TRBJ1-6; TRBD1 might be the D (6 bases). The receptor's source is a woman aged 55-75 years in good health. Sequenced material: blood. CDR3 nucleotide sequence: TGTGCCATCGGAACAGGGCTTAATTCACCCCTCCACTTT. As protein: CAIGTGLNSPLHF.